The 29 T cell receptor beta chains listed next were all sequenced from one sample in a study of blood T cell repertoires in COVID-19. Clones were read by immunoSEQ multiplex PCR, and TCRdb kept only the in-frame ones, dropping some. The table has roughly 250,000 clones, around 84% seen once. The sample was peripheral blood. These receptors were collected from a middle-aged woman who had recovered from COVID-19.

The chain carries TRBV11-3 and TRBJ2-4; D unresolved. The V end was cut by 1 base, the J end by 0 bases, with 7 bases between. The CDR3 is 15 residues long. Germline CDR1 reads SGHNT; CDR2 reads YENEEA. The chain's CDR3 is CASSLGRLAKNIQYF. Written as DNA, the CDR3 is TGTGCCAGCAGCTTAGGCAGACTAGCCAAAAACATTCAGTACTTC.

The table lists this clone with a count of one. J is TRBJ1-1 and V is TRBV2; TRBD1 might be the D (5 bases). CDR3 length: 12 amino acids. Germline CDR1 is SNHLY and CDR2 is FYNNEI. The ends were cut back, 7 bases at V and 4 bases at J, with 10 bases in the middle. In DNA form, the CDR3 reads TGTGCCAGCAATAGGGGTAGCACTGAAGCTTTCTTT. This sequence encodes CASNRGSTEAFF.

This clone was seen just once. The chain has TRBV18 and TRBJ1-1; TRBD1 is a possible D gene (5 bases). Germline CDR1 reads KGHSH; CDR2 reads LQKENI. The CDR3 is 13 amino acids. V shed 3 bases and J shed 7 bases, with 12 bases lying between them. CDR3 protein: CASSPRKDSEAFF. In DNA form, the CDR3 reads TGTGCCAGCTCACCGAGAAAAGACAGTGAAGCTTTCTTT.

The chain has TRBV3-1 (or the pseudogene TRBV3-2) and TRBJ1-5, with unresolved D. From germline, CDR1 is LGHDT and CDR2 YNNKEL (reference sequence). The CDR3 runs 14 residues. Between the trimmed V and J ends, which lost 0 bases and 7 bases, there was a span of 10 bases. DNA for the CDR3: TGTGCCAGCAGCCAAGATCGAATCAGACAGCCCCAGCATTTT. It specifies CASSQDRIRQPQHF.

The CDR3 protein is CASSLAGSGGLNEQFF. The CDR3, as DNA: TGTGCCAGCAGCTTGGCCGGAAGCGGGGGTCTCAATGAGCAGTTCTTC. The V gene is TRBV5-4, the J gene TRBJ2-1; 8 bases match TRBD2. Looked up from germline, CDR1 is SGHNT and CDR2 is YYREEE (reference sequence). The V segment lost 0 bases and the J segment 6 bases; nucleotides outside the gene matches: 8. The CDR3 is made up of 16 amino acids.

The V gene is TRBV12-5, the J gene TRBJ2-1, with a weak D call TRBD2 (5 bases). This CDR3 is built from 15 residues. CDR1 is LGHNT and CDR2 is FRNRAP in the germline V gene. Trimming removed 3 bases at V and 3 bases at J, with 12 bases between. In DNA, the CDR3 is TGTGCTAGTGGTTTCCGGGGAAGACGCTACAATGAGCAGTTCTTC. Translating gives CASGFRGRRYNEQFF.

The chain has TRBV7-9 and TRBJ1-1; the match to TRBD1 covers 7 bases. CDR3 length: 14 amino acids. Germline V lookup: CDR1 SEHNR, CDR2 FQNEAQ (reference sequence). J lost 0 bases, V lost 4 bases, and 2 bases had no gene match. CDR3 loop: CASSSGQLNTEAFF. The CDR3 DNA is TGTGCCAGCAGCTCGGGACAGTTGAACACTGAAGCTTTCTTT.

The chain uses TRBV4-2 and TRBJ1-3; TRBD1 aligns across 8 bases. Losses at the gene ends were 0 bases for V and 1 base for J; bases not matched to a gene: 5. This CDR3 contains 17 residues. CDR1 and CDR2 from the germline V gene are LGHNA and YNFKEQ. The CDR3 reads CASSQEGRTGSGNTIYF. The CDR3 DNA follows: TGTGCCAGCAGCCAAGAAGGGAGGACAGGGTCTGGAAACACCATATATTTT.

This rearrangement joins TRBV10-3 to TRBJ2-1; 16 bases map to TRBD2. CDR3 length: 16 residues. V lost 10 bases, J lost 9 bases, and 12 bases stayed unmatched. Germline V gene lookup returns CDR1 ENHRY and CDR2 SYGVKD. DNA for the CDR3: TGTGCCACCTCCGGGACTAGCGGGGGGGCTCAGGGTGAGCAGTTCTTC. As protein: CATSGTSGGAQGEQFF.

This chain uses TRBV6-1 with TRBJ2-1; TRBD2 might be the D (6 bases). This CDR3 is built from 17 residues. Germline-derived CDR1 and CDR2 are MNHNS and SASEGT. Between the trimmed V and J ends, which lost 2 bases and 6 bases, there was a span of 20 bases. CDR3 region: CASSERRGVMPTNEQFF. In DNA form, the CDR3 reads TGTGCCAGCAGTGAAAGGAGGGGCGTAATGCCCACCAATGAGCAGTTCTTC.

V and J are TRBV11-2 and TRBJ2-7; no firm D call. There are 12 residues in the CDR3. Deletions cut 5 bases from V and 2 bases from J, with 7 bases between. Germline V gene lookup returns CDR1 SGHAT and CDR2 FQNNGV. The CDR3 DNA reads TGTGCCAGCAGCCCCAGAACCTACGAGCAGTACTTC. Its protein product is CASSPRTYEQYF.

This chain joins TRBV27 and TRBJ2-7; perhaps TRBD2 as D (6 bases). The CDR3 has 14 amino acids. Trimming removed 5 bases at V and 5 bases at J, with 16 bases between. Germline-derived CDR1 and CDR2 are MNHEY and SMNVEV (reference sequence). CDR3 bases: TGTGCCAGCAGTCCTAGGCGGGGCGCCCACGAGCAGTACTTC. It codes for CASSPRRGAHEQYF.

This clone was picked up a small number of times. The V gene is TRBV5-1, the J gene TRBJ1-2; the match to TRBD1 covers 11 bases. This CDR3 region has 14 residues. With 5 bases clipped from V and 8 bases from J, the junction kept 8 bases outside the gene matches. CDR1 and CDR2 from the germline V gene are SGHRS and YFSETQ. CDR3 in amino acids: CASSWGQGVDGYTF. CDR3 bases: TGCGCCAGCAGTTGGGGACAGGGGGTCGACGGCTACACCTTC.

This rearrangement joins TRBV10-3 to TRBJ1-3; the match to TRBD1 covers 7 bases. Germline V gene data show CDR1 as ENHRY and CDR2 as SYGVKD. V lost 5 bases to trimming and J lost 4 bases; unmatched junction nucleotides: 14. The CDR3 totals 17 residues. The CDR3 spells CAISNPVEAGGGNTIYF. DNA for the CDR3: TGTGCCATCAGTAACCCCGTCGAGGCAGGGGGGGGAAACACCATATATTTT.

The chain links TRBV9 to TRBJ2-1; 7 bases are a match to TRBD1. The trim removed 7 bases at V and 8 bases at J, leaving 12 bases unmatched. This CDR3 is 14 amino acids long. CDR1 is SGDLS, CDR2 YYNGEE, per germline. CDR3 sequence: CASSRTGSNDEQFF. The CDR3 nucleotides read TGTGCCAGCTCCAGGACAGGTTCCAACGATGAGCAGTTCTTC.

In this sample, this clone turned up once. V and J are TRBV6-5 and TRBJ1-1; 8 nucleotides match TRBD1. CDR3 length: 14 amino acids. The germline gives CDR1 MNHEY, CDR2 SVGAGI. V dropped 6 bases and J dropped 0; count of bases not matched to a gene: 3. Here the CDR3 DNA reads TGTGCCAGCAGGACAGGGGCGGTGAACACTGAAGCTTTCTTT. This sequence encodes CASRTGAVNTEAFF.

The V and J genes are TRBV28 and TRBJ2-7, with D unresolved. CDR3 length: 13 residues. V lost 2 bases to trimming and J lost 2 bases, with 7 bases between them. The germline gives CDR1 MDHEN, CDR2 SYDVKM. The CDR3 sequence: CASSLHRTYEQYF. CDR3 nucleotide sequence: TGTGCCAGCAGTTTACACAGAACCTACGAGCAGTACTTC.

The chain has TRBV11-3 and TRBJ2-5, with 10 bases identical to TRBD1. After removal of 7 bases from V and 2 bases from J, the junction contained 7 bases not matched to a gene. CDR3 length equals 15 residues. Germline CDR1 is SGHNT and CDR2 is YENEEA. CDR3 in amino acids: CASKPRTGGQETQYF. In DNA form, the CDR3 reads TGTGCCAGCAAGCCACGGACAGGGGGACAAGAGACCCAGTACTTC.

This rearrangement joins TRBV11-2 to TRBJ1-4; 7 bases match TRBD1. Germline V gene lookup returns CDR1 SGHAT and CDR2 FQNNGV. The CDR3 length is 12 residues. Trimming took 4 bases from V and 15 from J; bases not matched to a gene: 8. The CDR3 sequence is CASSSDRARVFF. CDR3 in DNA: TGTGCCAGCAGCTCCGACAGGGCCAGGGTGTTTTTT.

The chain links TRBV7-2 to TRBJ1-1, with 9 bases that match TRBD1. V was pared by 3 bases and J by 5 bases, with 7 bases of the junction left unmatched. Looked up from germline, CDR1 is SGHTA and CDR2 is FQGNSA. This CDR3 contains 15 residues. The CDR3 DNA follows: TGTGCCAGCAGCTTCCAAACCGGGACAGGGACTGAAGCTTTCTTT. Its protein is CASSFQTGTGTEAFF.

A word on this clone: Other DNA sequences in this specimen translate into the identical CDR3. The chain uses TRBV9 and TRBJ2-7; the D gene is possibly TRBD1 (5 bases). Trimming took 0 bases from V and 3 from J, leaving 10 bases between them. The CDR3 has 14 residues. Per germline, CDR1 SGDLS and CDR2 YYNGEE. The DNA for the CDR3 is TGTGCCAGCAGCGTAGGGCAGGGAAACTACGAGCAGTACTTC. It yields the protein CASSVGQGNYEQYF.

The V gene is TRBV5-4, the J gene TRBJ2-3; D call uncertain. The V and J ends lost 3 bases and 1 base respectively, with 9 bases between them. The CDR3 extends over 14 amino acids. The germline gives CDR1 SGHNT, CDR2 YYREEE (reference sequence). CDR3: CASSSFSGTDTQYF. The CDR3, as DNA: TGTGCCAGCAGCTCGTTTTCCGGCACAGATACGCAGTATTTT.

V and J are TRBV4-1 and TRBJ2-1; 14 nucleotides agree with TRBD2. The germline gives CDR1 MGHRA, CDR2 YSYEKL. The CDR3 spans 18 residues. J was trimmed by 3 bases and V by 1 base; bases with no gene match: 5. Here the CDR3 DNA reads TGCGCCAGCAGCCAAGGTCGACTAGCGGGGGGGATCTACAATGAGCAGTTCTTC. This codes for CASSQGRLAGGIYNEQFF.

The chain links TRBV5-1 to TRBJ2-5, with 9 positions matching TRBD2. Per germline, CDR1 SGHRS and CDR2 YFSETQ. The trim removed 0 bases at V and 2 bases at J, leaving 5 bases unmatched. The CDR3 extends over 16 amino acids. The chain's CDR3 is CASSLVGTSKQETQYF. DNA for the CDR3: TGCGCCAGCAGCTTGGTAGGGACTAGCAAACAAGAGACCCAGTACTTC.

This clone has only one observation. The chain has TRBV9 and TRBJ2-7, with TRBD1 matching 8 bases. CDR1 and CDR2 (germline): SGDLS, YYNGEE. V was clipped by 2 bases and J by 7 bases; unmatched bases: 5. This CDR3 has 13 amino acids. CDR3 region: CASSVQDRVEQYF. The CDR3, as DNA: TGTGCCAGCAGCGTGCAGGACAGGGTAGAGCAGTACTTC.

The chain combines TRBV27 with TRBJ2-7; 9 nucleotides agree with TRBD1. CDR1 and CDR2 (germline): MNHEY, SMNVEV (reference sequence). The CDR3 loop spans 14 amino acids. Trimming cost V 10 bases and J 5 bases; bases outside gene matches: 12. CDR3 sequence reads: CATPAGQGANEQYF. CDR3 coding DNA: TGTGCCACCCCGGCGGGACAGGGCGCAAACGAGCAGTACTTC.

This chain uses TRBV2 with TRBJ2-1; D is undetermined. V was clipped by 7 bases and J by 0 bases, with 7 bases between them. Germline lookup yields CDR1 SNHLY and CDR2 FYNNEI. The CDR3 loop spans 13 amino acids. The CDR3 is CASTVDSYNEQFF. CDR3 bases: TGTGCCAGCACAGTCGACTCCTACAATGAGCAGTTCTTC.

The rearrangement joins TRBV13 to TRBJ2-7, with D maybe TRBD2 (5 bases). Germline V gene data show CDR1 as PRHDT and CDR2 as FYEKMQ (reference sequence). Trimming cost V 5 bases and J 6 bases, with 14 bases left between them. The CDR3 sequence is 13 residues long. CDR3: CASSLPGVSEQYF. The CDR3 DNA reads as TGTGCCAGCAGCCTTCCCGGGGTCAGCGAGCAGTACTTC.

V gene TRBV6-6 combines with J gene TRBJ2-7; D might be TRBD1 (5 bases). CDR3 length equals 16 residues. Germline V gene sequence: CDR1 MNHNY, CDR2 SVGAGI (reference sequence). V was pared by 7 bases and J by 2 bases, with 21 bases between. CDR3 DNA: TGTGCCAGCACAATAGGGGCTGTGGGAATTACCTACGAGCAGTACTTC. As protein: CASTIGAVGITYEQYF.